A selection of T cell receptor beta chains follows, all from one sample in a study of identical twins. TCRdb recomputed calls from the 5' RACE reads with MiXCR, one row per CDR3 protein. The table has more than 200,000 distinct CDR3 sequences, roughly 10% seen once. Specimen: memory (CD45RO+) T cells sorted from blood. The receptors were sampled from a woman in her late teens or twenties in good health. Each CDR3 is given with its conserved first and last residue. Fields, in order: D gene, J gene, clone size, V gene, CDR3 DNA, CDR3 protein. The D gene is left open where the match is weak. Clone sizes are given selectively: once, few, many, or a class where the clone is expanded.

TRBD1,TRBJ2-7,few,TRBV7-9,TGTGCCAGCACCCCCCCGACGGGACAGGGGGCAGAGGAGCAGTACTTC,CASTPPTGQGAEEQYF
NA,TRBJ1-6,few,TRBV10-3,TGTGCCACGCGGAATGCAGGCCTCCACTTT,CATRNAGLHF
NA,TRBJ1-2,many,TRBV7-8,TGTGCCAGCAGCTTAGCGCAAAACTCTGTTGGCTACACCTTC,CASSLAQNSVGYTF
TRBD2,TRBJ2-3,NA,TRBV5-1,TGCGCCAGCAGCCGACTAGCGGGGGGACCTTATACGCAGTATTTT,CASSRLAGGPYTQYF
TRBD1,TRBJ2-5,many,TRBV11-2,TGTGCCAGCAGCCTTAAACCCGGGACAGGAGGGTTCCAAGAGACCCAGTACTTC,CASSLKPGTGGFQETQYF
NA,TRBJ2-4,NA,TRBV27,TGTGCCAGCAGTTCCTCCAGGGGTGGCAAAAACATTCAGTACTTC,CASSSSRGGKNIQYF
TRBD2,TRBJ2-1,NA,TRBV20-1,TGCAGTGCTGGCAGAATAGCGGGAGCCTACAATGAGCAGTTCTTC,CSAGRIAGAYNEQFF
NA,TRBJ2-2,many,TRBV20-1,TGCAGTGTAGGGGTGGACACCGGGGAGCTGTTTTTT,CSVGVDTGELFF
NA,TRBJ2-1,NA,TRBV20-1,TGCAGTGCCATCAAGTCGTATGAGCAGTTCTTC,CSAIKSYEQFF
TRBD2,TRBJ2-1,many,TRBV29-1,TGCAGCGTAGAGACTAGCGGGGGGGCTTCCTACAATGAGCAGTTCTTC,CSVETSGGASYNEQFF
TRBD1,TRBJ2-5,many,TRBV5-1,TGCGCCAGCAGCTGGGGACAGGGGGCGAATTTCGAGACCCAGTACTTC,CASSWGQGANFETQYF
NA,TRBJ1-4,few,TRBV20-1,TGCAGTGCTCAGAGGGGGGCAGGACGGGATGAAAAACTGTTTTTT,CSAQRGAGRDEKLFF
NA,TRBJ2-1,NA,TRBV27,TGTGCCAGCGGTAGAGACCACTTATACAATGAGCAGTTCTTC,CASGRDHLYNEQFF
TRBD2,TRBJ2-1,NA,TRBV4-3,TGCGCCAGCAGCCATGGGACTAGCGGGTTTAACAATGAGCAGTTCTTC,CASSHGTSGFNNEQFF